This T cell receptor beta chain was observed in a study of CD8+ T cells in alopecia areata. The overall study: A 6-month off-drug phase came after tofacitinib, which had lasted 6 to 18 months.

As for treatment: oral pan-JAK inhibitor, 5-10 mg twice daily. The sequencing template was cDNA reverse transcribed from extracted RNA. Sequencing was performed with immunoSEQ multiplex PCR; in TCRdb, only in-frame clones are kept and a portion is missing. The sample contains around 170,000 clones, 40% to 55% of which appear only once. The CDR3 is made up of 14 amino acids. V lost 5 bases and J 3 bases, leaving 14 bases between the germline ends. Germline loops: CDR1 MNHEY, CDR2 SVGAGI. This clonotype was obtained from a human donor with alopecia areata. This chain uses TRBV6-5 with TRBJ2-7; D gene uncertain. The sample in question was CD8+ T cells sorted from blood, obtained around week 54, from a patient treated with tofacitinib. The chain's CDR3 is CASSADSIGYEQYF. The CDR3 nucleotides are TGTGCCAGCAGTGCGGATTCAATCGGCTACGAGCAGTACTTC.